This is a list of T cell receptor beta chains from one sample in a study of Graves' ophthalmopathy and Graves' hyperthyroidism. TCRdb reanalysed the multiplex PCR reads using MiXCR and keeps one entry per CDR3 protein. The repertoire holds some 1.1 million distinct CDR3 sequences, with approximately 35% as singletons. Material for sequencing was peripheral blood or thyroid tissue (not recorded which). These receptor sequences come from an adult man with Graves' hyperthyroidism. The CDR3 runs from the conserved cysteine through the conserved F or W. The D gene is left open where the match is weak. Some rows mark clone size as missing; the rest say once, few, many or name a class of expanded clone.

j_call clone_size v_call d_call cdr3_length cdr3_nt cdr3_aa
TRBJ1-5 few TRBV12-3/TRBV12-4 TRBD1 15 TGTGCCAGCAGTTTAGGGCAGGGGGCGATTCAGCCCCAGCATTTT CASSLGQGAIQPQHF
TRBJ1-1 few TRBV28 TRBD1 16 TGTGCCAGCAGTGGGTCCGGGGACAGGGGATGGACTGAAGCTTTCTTT CASSGSGDRGWTEAFF
TRBJ1-2 many TRBV2 . 15 TGTGCCAGCATACGGGACCCCGTGACTAACTATGGCTACACCTTC CASIRDPVTNYGYTF
TRBJ1-5 . TRBV15 . 15 TGTGCCACCAGCAGAGATCTGGCAGTGGTTCAGCCCCAGCATTTT CATSRDLAVVQPQHF
TRBJ1-6 . TRBV4-1 . 12 TGCGCCAGCAGCCGGTCCGATTCACCCCTCCACTTT CASSRSDSPLHF
TRBJ1-2 many TRBV20-1 . 12 TGCAGTGGGACAGCTAATTACTATGGCTACACCTTC CSGTANYYGYTF
TRBJ2-5 . TRBV29-1 TRBD2 13 TGCAGCACAACCGGGACTAGGGAGGAGACCCAGTACTTC CSTTGTREETQYF
TRBJ2-7 . TRBV2 TRBD2 14 TGTGCCAGCAGTTCAACCGGGAGGGGTCCTGAGCAGTACTTC CASSSTGRGPEQYF
TRBJ2-2 many TRBV6-4 . 13 TGTGCCAGCAGTGGGACTAACACCGGGGAGCTGTTTTTT CASSGTNTGELFF
TRBJ1-1 . TRBV24-1 . 18 TGTGCCACGGGAACCGAACAGCGGGAGACGCTCCGGGGCACTGAAGCTTTCTTT CATGTEQRETLRGTEAFF
TRBJ1-2 . TRBV10-3 TRBD1 13 TGTGCCACCAGACAGGGGGCAGCTTACGGCTACACCTTC CATRQGAAYGYTF
TRBJ2-2 . TRBV7-2 TRBD1 17 TGTGCCAGCAGCTTAGCTGGACAGGGGGCGGTCACCGGGGAGCTGTTTTTT CASSLAGQGAVTGELFF
TRBJ2-7 . TRBV6-5 . 13 TGTGCCAGCAGTCTAAAGGGAAACTACGAGCAGTGCTTC CASSLKGNYEQCF
TRBJ2-7 . TRBV6-6 TRBD1 16 TGTGCCAGCAGTTACCGGGACAGGGGTCCCTCATACGAGCAGTACTTC CASSYRDRGPSYEQYF
TRBJ2-7 many TRBV5-1 . 12 TGCGCCAGCAGCTTGCGACAGAACGAGCAGTACTTC CASSLRQNEQYF
TRBJ1-1 many TRBV7-2 TRBD1 14 TGTGCCAGCAGCCCCTGGGACAGGAACACTGAAGCTTTCTTT CASSPWDRNTEAFF
TRBJ1-6 . TRBV7-9 . 16 TGTGCCAGCAGCCAAAACCGGGACACATCGGGTTCACCCCTCCACTTT CASSQNRDTSGSPLHF
TRBJ2-7 once TRBV5-5 . 15 TGTGCCAGCAGCGCTGCGGGACAGACCTCCTACGAGCAGTACTTC CASSAAGQTSYEQYF
TRBJ2-7 . TRBV5-1 . 15 TGCGCCAGCAGCTTGTCCATAGGGAAGCGCTACGAGCAGTACTTC CASSLSIGKRYEQYF
TRBJ1-3 . TRBV20-1 . 14 TGCAGTGCTACTCCGGGACTTTCTGGAAACACCATATATTTT CSATPGLSGNTIYF
TRBJ2-3 few TRBV29-1 TRBD1 12 TGCAGCGTTGAAGGGGACAGTCGAACGCAGTATTTT CSVEGDSRTQYF
TRBJ2-7 . TRBV20-1 TRBD1 16 TGCAGTGCTAGAGCGATACCGGGACAGGGCTCCTACGAGCAGTACTTC CSARAIPGQGSYEQYF
TRBJ2-5 many TRBV10-2 . 15 TGCGCCAGCAGTGAGTCGAAACACGTCCGCGAGACCCAGTACTTC CASSESKHVRETQYF
TRBJ2-5 few TRBV6-1 TRBD2 15 TGTGCCAGCAGTCCTAGCGGGAGGGCCTGGGAGACCCAGTACTTC CASSPSGRAWETQYF